This paragraph covers one T cell receptor beta chain sequence. What it binds is not known. Preparation of the TCRbeta library used unique molecular identifiers. TCRdb used MiXCR to reprocess the PCR reads, holding one entry per CDR3 protein. Seen here are about 980,000 distinct CDR3 sequences, 25% to 35% observed once, and the top ten hold over 25%. Trimming shortened V by 7 bases and J by 6 bases, and 18 bases separated the two germline ends. This CDR3 region has 14 residues. The sample belongs to a study of T-cell reconstitution after alpha-beta-depleted transplantation in children. Regarding the study as a whole: Several hundred expanded graft clones reportedly were the source of alpha-beta T cells about two months after transplant. Once a year had passed after transplant, T-cell counts and diversity came mostly from newly produced T cells.

The V and J genes are TRBV12-3 or TRBV12-4 and TRBJ1-1; no definite D call. This sample comprised PBMCs, mostly from graft donor cells, obtained 360 days after TCRalphabeta/CD19-depleted stem cell transplant. This receptor was obtained from a boy younger than two who had a stem cell transplant for SCID, so the T cells may come from the graft donor. CDR3 loop: CASTSSQAVAEAFF. The CDR3 DNA reads as TGTGCCAGCACAAGCAGCCAGGCCGTCGCTGAAGCTTTCTTT.